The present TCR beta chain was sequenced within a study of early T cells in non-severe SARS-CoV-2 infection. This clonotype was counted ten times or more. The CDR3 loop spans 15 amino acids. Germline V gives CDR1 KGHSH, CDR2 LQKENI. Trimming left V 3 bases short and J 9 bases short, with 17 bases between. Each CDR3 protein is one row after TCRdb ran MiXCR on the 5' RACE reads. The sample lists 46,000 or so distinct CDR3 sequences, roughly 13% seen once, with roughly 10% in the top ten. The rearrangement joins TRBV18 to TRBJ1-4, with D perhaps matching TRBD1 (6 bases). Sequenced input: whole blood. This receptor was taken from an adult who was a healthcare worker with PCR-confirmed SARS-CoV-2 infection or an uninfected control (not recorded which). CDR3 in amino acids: CASSPSGTPGKKLFF. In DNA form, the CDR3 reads TGTGCCAGCTCACCGTCCGGGACACCTGGGAAAAAACTGTTTTTT.